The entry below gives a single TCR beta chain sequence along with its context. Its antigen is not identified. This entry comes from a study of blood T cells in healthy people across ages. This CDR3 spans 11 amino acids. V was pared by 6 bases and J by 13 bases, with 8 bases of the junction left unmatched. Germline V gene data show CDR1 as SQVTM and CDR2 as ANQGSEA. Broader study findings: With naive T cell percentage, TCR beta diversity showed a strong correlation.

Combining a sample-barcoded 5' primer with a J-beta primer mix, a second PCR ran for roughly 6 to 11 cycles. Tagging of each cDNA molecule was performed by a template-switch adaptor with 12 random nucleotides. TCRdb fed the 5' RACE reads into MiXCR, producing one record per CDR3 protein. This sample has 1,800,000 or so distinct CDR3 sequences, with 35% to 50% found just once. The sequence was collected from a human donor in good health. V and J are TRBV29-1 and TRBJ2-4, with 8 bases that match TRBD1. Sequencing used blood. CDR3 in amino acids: CSVPGGAGQYF. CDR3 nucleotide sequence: TGCAGCGTACCAGGGGGCGCAGGGCAGTACTTC.